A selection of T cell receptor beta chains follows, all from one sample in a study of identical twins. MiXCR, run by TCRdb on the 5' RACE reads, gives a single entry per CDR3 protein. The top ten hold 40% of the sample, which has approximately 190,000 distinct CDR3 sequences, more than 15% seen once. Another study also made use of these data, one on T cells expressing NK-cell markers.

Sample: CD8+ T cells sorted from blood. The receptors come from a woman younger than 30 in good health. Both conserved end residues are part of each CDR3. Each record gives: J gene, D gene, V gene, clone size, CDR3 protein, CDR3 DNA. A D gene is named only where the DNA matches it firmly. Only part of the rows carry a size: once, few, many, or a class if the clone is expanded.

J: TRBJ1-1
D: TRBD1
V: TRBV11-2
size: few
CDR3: CASSFGTGTMNTEAFF
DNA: TGTGCCAGCAGCTTCGGGACAGGGACAATGAACACTGAAGCTTTCTTT

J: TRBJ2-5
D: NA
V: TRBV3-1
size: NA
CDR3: CASSRRDIQETQYF
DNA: TGTGCCAGCAGCCGGCGGGACATCCAAGAGACCCAGTACTTC

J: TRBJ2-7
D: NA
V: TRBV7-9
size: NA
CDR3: CASSLGGDGSYEQYF
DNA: TGTGCCAGCAGCTTGGGGGGAGACGGATCTTACGAGCAGTACTTC

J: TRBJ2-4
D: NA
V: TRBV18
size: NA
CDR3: CASSPRASRTGNIQYF
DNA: TGTGCCAGCTCACCTCGGGCTTCGCGCACCGGAAACATTCAGTACTTC

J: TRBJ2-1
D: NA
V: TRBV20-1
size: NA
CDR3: CSATGAYNEQFF
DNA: TGCAGTGCGACGGGGGCCTACAATGAGCAGTTCTTC

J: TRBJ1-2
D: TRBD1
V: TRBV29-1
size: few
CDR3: CSAAGTDNNYGYTF
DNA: TGCAGCGCCGCGGGGACAGATAATAACTATGGCTACACCTTC

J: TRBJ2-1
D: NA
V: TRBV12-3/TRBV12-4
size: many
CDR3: CASSREGIYNEQFF
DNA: TGTGCCAGCAGCCGAGAGGGGATATACAATGAGCAGTTCTTC

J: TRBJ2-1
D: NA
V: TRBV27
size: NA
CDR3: CASSLGQAHEQFF
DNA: TGTGCCAGCAGTTTGGGACAAGCCCATGAGCAGTTCTTC

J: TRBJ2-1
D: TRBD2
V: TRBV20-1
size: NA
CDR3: CSARDPGGVYNEQFF
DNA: TGCAGTGCTAGAGATCCTGGGGGGGTTTACAATGAGCAGTTCTTC

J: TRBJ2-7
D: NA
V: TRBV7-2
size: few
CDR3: CASSLSQAAQVEQYF
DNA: TGTGCCAGCAGCTTGAGCCAGGCGGCCCAGGTGGAGCAGTACTTC

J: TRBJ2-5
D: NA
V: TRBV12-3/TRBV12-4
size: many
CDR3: CASSFSETQYF
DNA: TGTGCCAGCAGTTTTTCCGAGACCCAGTACTTC

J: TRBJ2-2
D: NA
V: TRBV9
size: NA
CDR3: CASTTRAGELFF
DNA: TGTGCCAGCACCACAAGGGCCGGGGAGCTGTTTTTT

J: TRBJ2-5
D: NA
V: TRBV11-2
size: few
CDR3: CASSPGGGGGEGDF
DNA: TGTGCCAGCAGCCCTGGGGGCGGGGGAGGAGAGGGGGACTTC

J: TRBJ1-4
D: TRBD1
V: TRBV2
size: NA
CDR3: CASRTGEKLFF
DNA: TGTGCCAGCCGAACAGGGGAAAAGCTGTTTTTT

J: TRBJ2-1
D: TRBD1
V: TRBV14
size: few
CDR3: CASAATGDSPYNEQFF
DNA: TGTGCCAGCGCCGCCACCGGGGACAGTCCCTACAATGAGCAGTTCTTC

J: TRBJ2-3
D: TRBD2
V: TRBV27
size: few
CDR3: CASSSPSGGTDTQYF
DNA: TGTGCCAGCAGTTCCCCTAGCGGGGGCACAGATACGCAGTATTTT

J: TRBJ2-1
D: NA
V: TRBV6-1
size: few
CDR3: CATNIDVGSGNEQFF
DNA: TGTGCCACAAATATTGACGTCGGGAGTGGCAATGAGCAGTTCTTC

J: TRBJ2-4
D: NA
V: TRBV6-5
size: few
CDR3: CASSYSEEGAKNIQYF
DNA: TGTGCCAGCAGTTACTCGGAGGAAGGAGCCAAAAACATTCAGTACTTC

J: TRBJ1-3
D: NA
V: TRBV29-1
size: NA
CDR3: CSGLFAGNTIYF
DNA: TGCAGCGGATTGTTTGCTGGAAACACCATATATTTT

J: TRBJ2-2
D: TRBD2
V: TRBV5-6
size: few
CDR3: CASSDVRLAGGPSGELFF
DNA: TGTGCCAGCAGCGACGTGAGACTAGCGGGAGGGCCAAGCGGGGAGCTGTTTTTT

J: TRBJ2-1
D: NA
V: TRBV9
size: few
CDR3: CASSVWASNEQFF
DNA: TGTGCCAGCAGCGTATGGGCCTCCAATGAGCAGTTCTTC

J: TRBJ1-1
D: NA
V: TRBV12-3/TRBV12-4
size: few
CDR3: CASLGAGMNTEAFF
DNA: TGTGCCAGCCTCGGGGCAGGTATGAACACTGAAGCTTTCTTT

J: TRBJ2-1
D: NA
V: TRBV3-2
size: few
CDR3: CASSEVAGRSDEQFF
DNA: TGTGCCAGCAGCGAAGTAGCGGGGCGGTCTGATGAGCAGTTCTTC

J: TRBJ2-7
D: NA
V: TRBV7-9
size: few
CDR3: CASSLGQERYEQYF
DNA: TGTGCCAGCAGCTTAGGCCAGGAACGCTACGAGCAGTACTTC

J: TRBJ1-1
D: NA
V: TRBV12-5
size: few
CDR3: CASGLPQFGHTEAFF
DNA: TGTGCTAGTGGTCTCCCACAATTCGGACACACTGAAGCTTTCTTT

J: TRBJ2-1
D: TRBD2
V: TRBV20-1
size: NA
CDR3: CSARVLAGVNEQFF
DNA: TGCAGTGCTAGAGTACTAGCGGGCGTCAATGAGCAGTTCTTC

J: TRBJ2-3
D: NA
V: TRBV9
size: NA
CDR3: CASSGSGTSTDTQYF
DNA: TGTGCCAGCAGCGGGTCCGGGACGTCCACAGATACGCAGTATTTT

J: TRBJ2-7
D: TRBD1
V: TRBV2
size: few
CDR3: CASSAPDRVYEQYF
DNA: TGTGCCAGCAGTGCCCCGGACAGGGTCTACGAGCAGTACTTC

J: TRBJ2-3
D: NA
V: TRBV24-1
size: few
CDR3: CATSERKYGRGQNGDTQYF
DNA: TGTGCCACCAGTGAACGGAAATATGGGCGGGGGCAAAATGGGGATACGCAGTATTTT

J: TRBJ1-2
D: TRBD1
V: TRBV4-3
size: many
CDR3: CASSPEQGQPYGYTF
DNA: TGCGCCAGCAGCCCTGAGCAGGGACAGCCCTATGGCTACACCTTC

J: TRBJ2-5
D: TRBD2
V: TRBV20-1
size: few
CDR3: CSASPYGGGQETQYF
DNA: TGCAGTGCTTCCCCCTATGGCGGGGGACAAGAGACCCAGTACTTC

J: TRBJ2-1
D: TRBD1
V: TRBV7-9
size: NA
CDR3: CASSLPHGTGINEQFF
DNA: TGTGCCAGCAGCTTACCTCACGGGACAGGGATCAATGAGCAGTTCTTC

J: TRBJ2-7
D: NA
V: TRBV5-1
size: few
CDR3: CASRRFAGDTYEQYF
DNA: TGCGCCAGCAGAAGATTCGCAGGGGACACCTACGAGCAGTACTTC

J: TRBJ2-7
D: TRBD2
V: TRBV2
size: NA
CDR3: CASSGGGQREVPYEQYF
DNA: TGTGCCAGCAGTGGGGGCGGTCAGCGGGAGGTTCCCTACGAGCAGTACTTC